Listed below are T cell receptor beta chains from one sample, sequenced in a study of T cells after yellow fever vaccination. TCRdb ran MiXCR on the 5' RACE reads and lists one entry per CDR3 protein. The sample lists hundreds of thousands of distinct CDR3 sequences; roughly 13% were seen once. The specimen comprised PBMCs, sampled on the day of the yellow fever booster vaccination. These receptors were collected from a man aged 25-45 years who received the YFV17D yellow fever vaccine. Each CDR3 is given with its conserved first and last residue. A D gene is named only where the DNA matches it firmly. The size entry is marked missing in some rows and otherwise reads once, few, many or a size class.

v_gene: TRBV20-1
len: 14
abundance: few
d_gene: TRBD1
j_gene: TRBJ2-7
CDR3aa: CSADRGQGPNEQYF
CDR3nt: TGCAGTGCGGACCGGGGACAGGGGCCGAACGAGCAGTACTTC

v_gene: TRBV7-2
len: 17
abundance: NA
d_gene: NA
j_gene: TRBJ2-7
CDR3aa: CASSLGGRGPPYYEQYF
CDR3nt: TGTGCCAGCAGCTTAGGGGGCAGGGGTCCCCCCTACTACGAGCAGTACTTC

v_gene: TRBV6-5
len: 16
abundance: NA
d_gene: TRBD2
j_gene: TRBJ2-5
CDR3aa: CASSSPTSGRGETQYF
CDR3nt: TGTGCCAGCAGTTCCCCGACTAGCGGGAGGGGAGAGACCCAGTACTTC

v_gene: TRBV28
len: 17
abundance: NA
d_gene: NA
j_gene: TRBJ2-3
CDR3aa: CASSAALRVGGTDTQYF
CDR3nt: TGTGCCAGCAGCGCTGCCCTCAGGGTGGGAGGTACAGATACGCAGTATTTT

v_gene: TRBV4-1
len: 16
abundance: NA
d_gene: NA
j_gene: TRBJ1-2
CDR3aa: CASSQVGAQNYYGYTF
CDR3nt: TGCGCCAGCAGCCAAGTGGGTGCGCAGAACTACTATGGCTACACCTTC

v_gene: TRBV7-9
len: 11
abundance: NA
d_gene: NA
j_gene: TRBJ2-2
CDR3aa: CASSVNGELFF
CDR3nt: TGTGCCAGCAGCGTGAACGGGGAGCTGTTTTTT

v_gene: TRBV7-8
len: 14
abundance: NA
d_gene: TRBD1
j_gene: TRBJ1-4
CDR3aa: CASSEQGRNEKLFF
CDR3nt: TGTGCCAGCAGCGAACAGGGGAGGAATGAAAAACTGTTTTTT

v_gene: TRBV28
len: 16
abundance: NA
d_gene: TRBD2
j_gene: TRBJ2-5
CDR3aa: CASSPYLIAGRETQYF
CDR3nt: TGTGCCAGCAGTCCTTATTTAATAGCGGGTAGGGAGACCCAGTACTTC

v_gene: TRBV7-2
len: 14
abundance: many
d_gene: NA
j_gene: TRBJ1-4
CDR3aa: CASSLSGPNEKLFF
CDR3nt: TGTGCCAGCAGCTTAAGCGGCCCCAATGAAAAACTGTTTTTT

v_gene: TRBV15
len: 15
abundance: NA
d_gene: TRBD2
j_gene: TRBJ2-3
CDR3aa: CATSVAGDATDTQYF
CDR3nt: TGTGCCACCAGTGTAGCGGGAGACGCCACAGATACGCAGTATTTT

v_gene: TRBV7-2
len: 12
abundance: many
d_gene: NA
j_gene: TRBJ2-3
CDR3aa: CASSSPGPTQYF
CDR3nt: TGTGCCAGCAGCTCTCCGGGACCGACGCAGTATTTT

v_gene: TRBV9
len: 11
abundance: many
d_gene: NA
j_gene: TRBJ2-1
CDR3aa: CASSQGYEQFF
CDR3nt: TGTGCCAGCAGCCAGGGATATGAGCAGTTCTTC

v_gene: TRBV6-5
len: 16
abundance: few
d_gene: NA
j_gene: TRBJ2-5
CDR3aa: CASSYFTGPNQETQYF
CDR3nt: TGTGCCAGCAGTTACTTCACCGGGCCTAACCAAGAGACCCAGTACTTC

v_gene: TRBV12-3/TRBV12-4
len: 14
abundance: few
d_gene: NA
j_gene: TRBJ1-5
CDR3aa: CASSLRGFNQPQHF
CDR3nt: TGTGCCAGCAGTTTGAGGGGTTTTAACCAGCCCCAGCATTTT

v_gene: TRBV7-2
len: 12
abundance: many
d_gene: NA
j_gene: TRBJ2-2
CDR3aa: CASSPGVGELFF
CDR3nt: TGTGCCAGCAGCCCCGGGGTCGGGGAGCTGTTTTTT

v_gene: TRBV7-2
len: 16
abundance: few
d_gene: NA
j_gene: TRBJ2-3
CDR3aa: CASKEGGPGRLDTQYF
CDR3nt: TGTGCCAGCAAGGAGGGGGGGCCAGGTCGATTGGATACGCAGTATTTT

v_gene: TRBV7-2
len: 13
abundance: few
d_gene: NA
j_gene: TRBJ2-1
CDR3aa: CASSFAERVQQFF
CDR3nt: TGTGCCAGCAGCTTCGCGGAGCGAGTTCAGCAGTTCTTC

v_gene: TRBV20-1
len: 11
abundance: few
d_gene: NA
j_gene: TRBJ1-1
CDR3aa: CSARWQGGAFF
CDR3nt: TGCAGTGCTAGGTGGCAGGGAGGGGCTTTCTTT

v_gene: TRBV7-6
len: 18
abundance: NA
d_gene: TRBD2
j_gene: TRBJ2-5
CDR3aa: CASSLVPWTSGSQETQYF
CDR3nt: TGTGCCAGCAGCTTAGTACCGTGGACTAGCGGAAGTCAAGAGACCCAGTACTTC

v_gene: TRBV12-3/TRBV12-4
len: 13
abundance: many
d_gene: NA
j_gene: TRBJ2-7
CDR3aa: CASTQSGSYEQYF
CDR3nt: TGTGCCAGCACCCAAAGCGGGTCCTACGAGCAGTACTTC

v_gene: TRBV7-2
len: 16
abundance: NA
d_gene: TRBD1
j_gene: TRBJ2-1
CDR3aa: CASSLAAGGSYNEQFF
CDR3nt: TGTGCCAGCAGCTTAGCGGCAGGGGGCTCCTACAATGAGCAGTTCTTC

v_gene: TRBV9
len: 15
abundance: few
d_gene: TRBD1
j_gene: TRBJ2-5
CDR3aa: CASSGGTGVLETQYF
CDR3nt: TGTGCCAGCAGCGGGGGGACAGGGGTACTGGAGACCCAGTACTTC

v_gene: TRBV7-2
len: 15
abundance: few
d_gene: TRBD1
j_gene: TRBJ2-5
CDR3aa: CASSLPSGQIETQYF
CDR3nt: TGTGCCAGCAGCTTACCCTCGGGACAGATCGAGACCCAGTACTTC

v_gene: TRBV6-5
len: 15
abundance: many
d_gene: TRBD2
j_gene: TRBJ2-3
CDR3aa: CASRYSGSRTDTQYF
CDR3nt: TGTGCCAGCAGATATAGCGGGAGCCGCACAGATACGCAGTATTTT

v_gene: TRBV29-1
len: 13
abundance: NA
d_gene: NA
j_gene: TRBJ1-4
CDR3aa: CSADLGGGEKLFF
CDR3nt: TGCAGCGCAGACCTGGGAGGGGGTGAAAAACTGTTTTTT

v_gene: TRBV7-2
len: 15
abundance: NA
d_gene: TRBD1
j_gene: TRBJ2-1
CDR3aa: CASSPVEGAQHEQFF
CDR3nt: TGTGCCAGCAGCCCAGTCGAGGGGGCTCAACATGAGCAGTTCTTC

v_gene: TRBV19
len: 11
abundance: few
d_gene: NA
j_gene: TRBJ2-7
CDR3aa: CATKTAYEQYF
CDR3nt: TGTGCCACCAAGACAGCCTACGAGCAGTACTTC

v_gene: TRBV6-2/TRBV6-3
len: 16
abundance: many
d_gene: TRBD1
j_gene: TRBJ2-1
CDR3aa: CASTRDRGVKLDEQFF
CDR3nt: TGTGCCAGCACCAGGGACAGGGGGGTTAAGTTGGATGAGCAGTTCTTC

v_gene: TRBV3-1
len: 13
abundance: NA
d_gene: TRBD1
j_gene: TRBJ2-1
CDR3aa: CASSQRGQGEQFF
CDR3nt: TGTGCCAGCAGCCAACGAGGACAGGGGGAGCAGTTCTTC

v_gene: TRBV5-1
len: 12
abundance: few
d_gene: NA
j_gene: TRBJ1-1
CDR3aa: CASSSRETEAFF
CDR3nt: TGCGCCAGCAGCAGTAGAGAAACTGAAGCTTTCTTT

v_gene: TRBV7-8
len: 15
abundance: few
d_gene: NA
j_gene: TRBJ1-3
CDR3aa: CASSRDSRGGNTIYF
CDR3nt: TGTGCCAGCAGCCGGGACTCTCGGGGGGGAAACACCATATATTTT

v_gene: TRBV7-9
len: 14
abundance: few
d_gene: NA
j_gene: TRBJ2-7
CDR3aa: CASRESGPGYEQYF
CDR3nt: TGTGCCAGCAGAGAAAGCGGACCAGGCTACGAGCAGTACTTC

v_gene: TRBV30
len: 13
abundance: NA
d_gene: TRBD2
j_gene: TRBJ2-2
CDR3aa: CAWSGGLARELFF
CDR3nt: TGTGCCTGGAGTGGCGGACTAGCCAGGGAGCTGTTTTTT

v_gene: TRBV20-1
len: 12
abundance: NA
d_gene: TRBD2
j_gene: TRBJ2-7
CDR3aa: CSASGTTKEQYF
CDR3nt: TGCAGTGCTAGCGGGACTACGAAGGAGCAGTACTTC

v_gene: TRBV29-1
len: 13
abundance: few
d_gene: NA
j_gene: TRBJ2-3
CDR3aa: CSVVRVSTDTQYF
CDR3nt: TGCAGCGTTGTGAGGGTGAGCACAGATACGCAGTATTTT

v_gene: TRBV3-1
len: 18
abundance: NA
d_gene: TRBD2
j_gene: TRBJ2-7
CDR3aa: CASSQAGSAGATSYEQYF
CDR3nt: TGTGCCAGCTCCCAAGCAGGATCGGCGGGAGCTACTTCCTACGAGCAGTACTTC

v_gene: TRBV20-1
len: 13
abundance: NA
d_gene: TRBD2
j_gene: TRBJ2-7
CDR3aa: CSALAGATYEQYF
CDR3nt: TGCAGTGCTTTAGCGGGAGCCACCTACGAGCAGTACTTC

v_gene: TRBV4-3
len: 15
abundance: NA
d_gene: NA
j_gene: TRBJ1-1
CDR3aa: CASSQDRGADTEAFF
CDR3nt: TGCGCCAGCAGCCAAGATCGGGGGGCGGACACTGAAGCTTTCTTT

v_gene: TRBV14
len: 13
abundance: once
d_gene: TRBD1
j_gene: TRBJ1-2
CDR3aa: CASSGQGVGGYTF
CDR3nt: TGTGCCAGCAGCGGACAGGGAGTTGGTGGCTACACCTTC

v_gene: TRBV4-3
len: 18
abundance: few
d_gene: TRBD2
j_gene: TRBJ2-1
CDR3aa: CASSHGTSGRSSYNEQFF
CDR3nt: TGCGCCAGCAGCCACGGGACTAGCGGGAGGAGCTCCTACAATGAGCAGTTCTTC

v_gene: TRBV29-1
len: 12
abundance: few
d_gene: NA
j_gene: TRBJ2-1
CDR3aa: CSVEVLARSQFF
CDR3nt: TGCAGCGTTGAGGTTCTAGCTCGTTCGCAGTTCTTC

v_gene: TRBV4-3
len: 18
abundance: many
d_gene: TRBD2
j_gene: TRBJ2-1
CDR3aa: CASSQDRGLAVVLDEQFF
CDR3nt: TGCGCCAGCAGCCAAGATAGAGGACTAGCGGTGGTGCTCGATGAGCAGTTCTTC

v_gene: TRBV27
len: 19
abundance: NA
d_gene: TRBD2
j_gene: TRBJ2-4
CDR3aa: CASSGLPGTSGIAKNIQYF
CDR3nt: TGTGCCAGCAGTGGACTTCCCGGGACTAGCGGAATAGCCAAAAACATTCAGTACTTC

v_gene: TRBV30
len: 13
abundance: few
d_gene: NA
j_gene: TRBJ2-2
CDR3aa: CAWSPDSSGELFF
CDR3nt: TGTGCCTGGAGCCCCGATTCTTCTGGGGAGCTGTTTTTT

v_gene: TRBV20-1
len: 16
abundance: NA
d_gene: TRBD2
j_gene: TRBJ2-2
CDR3aa: CSATYGASGRAGELFF
CDR3nt: TGCAGTGCTACCTACGGGGCTAGCGGGAGGGCCGGGGAGCTGTTTTTT

v_gene: TRBV9
len: 14
abundance: few
d_gene: NA
j_gene: TRBJ1-1
CDR3aa: CASSVGTMGTEAFF
CDR3nt: TGTGCCAGCAGCGTAGGGACTATGGGGACTGAAGCTTTCTTT

v_gene: TRBV6-5
len: 12
abundance: NA
d_gene: TRBD1
j_gene: TRBJ2-3
CDR3aa: CASGTGLDTQYF
CDR3nt: TGTGCCAGCGGGACAGGGTTAGATACGCAGTATTTT

v_gene: TRBV5-1
len: 14
abundance: few
d_gene: TRBD2
j_gene: TRBJ2-1
CDR3aa: CASSPPGGGHEQFF
CDR3nt: TGCGCCAGCAGCCCCCCGGGGGGGGGCCATGAGCAGTTCTTC

v_gene: TRBV7-6
len: 15
abundance: few
d_gene: NA
j_gene: TRBJ2-7
CDR3aa: CASSFGGSPSYEQYF
CDR3nt: TGTGCCAGCAGCTTTGGAGGGAGTCCCTCCTACGAGCAGTACTTC